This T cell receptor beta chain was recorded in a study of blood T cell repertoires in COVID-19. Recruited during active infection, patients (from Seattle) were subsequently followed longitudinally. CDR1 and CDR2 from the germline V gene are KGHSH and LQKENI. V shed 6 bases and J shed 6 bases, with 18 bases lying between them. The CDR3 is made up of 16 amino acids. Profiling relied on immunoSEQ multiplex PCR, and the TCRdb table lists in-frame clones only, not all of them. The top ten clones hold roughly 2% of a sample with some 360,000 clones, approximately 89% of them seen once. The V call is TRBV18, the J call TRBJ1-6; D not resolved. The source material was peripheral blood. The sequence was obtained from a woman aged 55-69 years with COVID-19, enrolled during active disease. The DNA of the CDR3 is TGTGCCAGCTCCGCAGCCGGTGTGGGGAGTAATTCACCCCTCCACTTT. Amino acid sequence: CASSAAGVGSNSPLHF.